This TCR beta chain was documented in a study of T cell changes during pregnancy in multiple sclerosis. The table lists this clone with a count of one. Libraries were prepared by immunoSEQ multiplex PCR; TCRdb keeps only in-frame clonotypes and omits some of them. The table shows fewer than 50,000 clones, with 92% occurring only once. Trimming took off 3 bases at V and 1 base at J, with 8 bases between the two ends. The germline gives CDR1 SGHRS, CDR2 YFSETQ. CDR3 length: 15 amino acids. The TCR comes from a female donor with multiple sclerosis, enrolled in a pregnancy study. The sequenced sample was CD4+ T cells from peripheral blood mononuclear cells, obtained in the third trimester of pregnancy. This chain connects TRBV5-1 to TRBJ2-6; tentatively, D is TRBD1 (5 bases). CDR3 region: CASSSTASGANVLTF. DNA for the CDR3: TGCGCCAGCAGCTCGACAGCGTCTGGGGCCAACGTCCTGACTTTC.